This passage covers 8 T cell receptor beta chains from one sample sequenced in a study of cytomegalovirus exposure and HLA in healthy donors. The PCR ran on 60 Vbeta and 13 Jbeta primers. Data came from immunoSEQ multiplex PCR; TCRdb stores just in-frame clones and leaves some out. Its table records under 50,000 clones. Sequenced sample: PBMCs. These receptors all come from a male donor in good health and CMV-seronegative.

The genes are TRBV4-1 and TRBJ1-3; D might be TRBD1 (6 bases). The length of the CDR3 is 14 residues. Trimming took off 6 bases at V and 2 bases at J, with 11 bases between the two ends. CDR1 is MGHRA and CDR2 is YSYEKL in the germline V gene. The DNA of the CDR3 is TGCGCCAGCAGGCAACAGGGCACTGGAAACACCATATATTTT. Amino acids: CASRQQGTGNTIYF.

The J gene is TRBJ1-5, the V gene TRBV19; weak D call: TRBD1 (5 bases). The CDR3 totals 13 residues. V was clipped by 6 bases and J by 7 bases, with 13 bases between them. CDR1 is LNHDA, CDR2 SQIVND, per germline (reference sequence). In nucleotides, the CDR3 is TGTGCCAGTAGCCCTTCGGGGGAGCAGCCCCAGCATTTT. Translation: CASSPSGEQPQHF. The full variable domain, completed using reference TRBV19 and TRBJ1-5, is DGGITQSPKYLFRKEGQNVTLSCEQNLNHDAMYWYRQDPGQGLRLIYYSQIVNDFQKGDIAEGYSVSREKKESFPLTVTSAQKNPTAFYLCASSPSGEQPQHFGDGTRLSIL.

The chain is built from TRBV25-1 and TRBJ2-7; TRBD1 aligns across 7 bases. The junction had 6 bases not matched to a gene; V was cut back by 3 bases and J by 4 bases. Germline-derived CDR1 and CDR2 are MGHDK and SYGVNS. The CDR3 runs 14 residues. CDR3 nucleotides: TGTGCCAGCAGTGATTACAGGGGTGGTTACGAGCAGTACTTC. Amino acids: CASSDYRGGYEQYF.

This rearrangement joins TRBV6-5 to TRBJ2-1; possibly TRBD1 for D (5 bases). Trimming stripped 4 bases from V and 5 bases from J, with 9 bases between. This CDR3 has 13 amino acids. CDR1 MNHEY and CDR2 SVGAGI come from the germline V gene. The CDR3 sequence is CASSWGLHNEQFF. CDR3 bases: TGTGCCAGCAGTTGGGGCCTTCACAATGAGCAGTTCTTC.

The rearrangement links TRBV4-1 to TRBJ1-1, with TRBD1 matching over 9 bases. CDR1 and CDR2 (germline): MGHRA, YSYEKL. J gave up 6 bases and V 6 bases, and 2 bases lay outside the gene matches. This CDR3 region has 12 residues. DNA of the CDR3: TGCGCCAGCAGGGACAGGGGCCCTGAAGCTTTCTTT. Its protein product is CASRDRGPEAFF.

The chain links TRBV30 to TRBJ1-2; 7 nucleotides align to TRBD1. The germline V gene has CDR1 GTSNPN and CDR2 SVGIG (reference sequence). V gave up 2 bases and J gave up 4 bases; unmatched junction bases: 7. The CDR3 is 14 residues long. CDR3 loop: CAWSPGGLSYGYTF. The CDR3, as DNA: TGTGCCTGGAGTCCAGGGGGTTTGAGCTATGGCTACACCTTC.

The gene calls are TRBV4-1 and TRBJ1-1; no definite D call. This CDR3 is built from 13 residues. V was cut by 0 bases and J by 10 bases, with 12 bases left in between. Germline CDR1 MGHRA, CDR2 YSYEKL. CDR3 region: CASSQDRWLAAFF. The CDR3 bases are TGCGCCAGCAGCCAAGATCGGTGGCTAGCAGCTTTCTTT.

The gene calls are TRBV4-2 and TRBJ1-2, with 9 positions matching TRBD1. Trimming removed 2 bases from V and 8 bases from J; junction bases left unmatched: 6. Germline CDR1 reads LGHNA; CDR2 reads YNFKEQ. There are 14 residues in the CDR3. CDR3 in DNA: TGTGCCAGCAGCCAATTGGACAGGGGCGGCGGCTACACCTTC. Protein product: CASSQLDRGGGYTF.